This T cell receptor beta chain was captured in a study of ipilimumab plus nivolumab after autologous stem cell transplantation. Study at large: The myeloma cohort included high-risk transplant-naive patients and patients relapsing within 3 years of a first autologous transplant.

V gave up 6 bases and J gave up 7 bases; unmatched junction bases: 15. The V gene's germline CDR1 is MNHNS and CDR2 SASEGT. This CDR3 has 15 residues. General study points: Per the authors, repertoire, Treg and microbiota data justify further study.

With respect to this clone: Its antigen is as yet unknown.

This table comes from immunoSEQ multiplex PCR, and its TCRdb copy is limited to in-frame clones, with some not included. The data show more than 2,000 clones, with around four fifths seen just once and 58% held by the top ten. Sequences were derived from PBMCs, sampled in a trial of ipilimumab plus nivolumab as post-transplant consolidation. The chain combines TRBV6-1 with TRBJ2-7; 7 nucleotides match TRBD2. The receptor was isolated from a male donor with multiple myeloma. The CDR3 here is CASSLTSSPSSEQYF. The CDR3 DNA reads TGTGCCAGCAGCCTGACTAGCTCCCCGTCGAGTGAGCAGTACTTC.